Listed here is a single TCR beta chain. As processed by the authors: Cell counts per sample came from amplifying reference gene primers. TCRdb's copy holds only in-frame clones and misses some; the assay was immunoSEQ multiplex PCR. The D gene and trimming were derived from the DNA, and the V and J assignments and clone size from that table. The sample consists of 200,000 to 250,000 clones, 86% of them appearing once. Germline loops: CDR1 SGHNT, CDR2 YYREEE (reference sequence). The CDR3 loop spans 12 amino acids. The germline V and J ends were trimmed by 4 bases and 3 bases, with 8 bases remaining between them. This record belongs to a study of blood T cell repertoires in COVID-19. Looking at the study overall: Material from acute and convalescent COVID-19 was sourced from the United States, Italy and Spain. The cDNA or gDNA used as material had been derived from T cells, B-cell-depleted T cells, or PBMCs.

The sample taken for sequencing was peripheral blood. This TCR was recovered from a man between 45 and 60 years old with acute or convalescent COVID-19. The chain recombines TRBV5-4 with TRBJ2-7; TRBD1 is a possible D gene (5 bases). DNA for the CDR3: TGTGCCAGCAGCCGAGACAGCTACGAGCAGTACTTC. It encodes CASSRDSYEQYF.